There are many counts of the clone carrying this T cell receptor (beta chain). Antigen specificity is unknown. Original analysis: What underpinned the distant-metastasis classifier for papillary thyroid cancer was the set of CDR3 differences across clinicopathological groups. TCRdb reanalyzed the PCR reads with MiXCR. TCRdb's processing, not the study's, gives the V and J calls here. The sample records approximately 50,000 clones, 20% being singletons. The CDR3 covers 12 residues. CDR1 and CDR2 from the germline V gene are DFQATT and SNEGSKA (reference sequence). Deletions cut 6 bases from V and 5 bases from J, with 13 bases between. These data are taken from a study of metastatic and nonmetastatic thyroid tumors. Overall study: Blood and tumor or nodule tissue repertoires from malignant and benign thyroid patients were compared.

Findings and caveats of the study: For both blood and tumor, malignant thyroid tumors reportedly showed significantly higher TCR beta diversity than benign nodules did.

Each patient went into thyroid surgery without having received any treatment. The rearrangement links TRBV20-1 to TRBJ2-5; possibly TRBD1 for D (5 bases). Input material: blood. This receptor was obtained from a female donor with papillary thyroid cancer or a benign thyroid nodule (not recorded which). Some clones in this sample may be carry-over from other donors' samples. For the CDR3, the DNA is TGCAGTGCCGATGTGGGGCCGGAGACCCAGTACTTC. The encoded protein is CSADVGPETQYF.